The clone carrying this TCR beta chain was recorded many times. These data belong to a study of T cells after yellow fever vaccination. Making TCR cDNA involved 5'RACE template switching, which added UMIs and a universal primer site. TCRdb itself ran the 5' RACE reads through MiXCR, one entry per CDR3 protein. Here the sample spans about 53,000 distinct CDR3 sequences, approximately 7% being singletons. This CDR3 comprises 15 residues. V shed 4 bases and J 1 base; nucleotides not matched to a gene: 0. Germline V gives CDR1 MRHNA, CDR2 SNTAGT. The V and J genes are TRBV6-4 and TRBJ2-2; 10 positions agree with TRBD2. This material consisted of CD8+ T cells sorted from PBMCs, taken on the day of the first yellow fever vaccination. The receptor comes from a young man who received the YFV17D yellow fever vaccine. The CDR3 region has the DNA TGTGCCAGCAGTGGACTAGCGGGGAACACCGGGGAGCTGTTTTTT. Its translation is CASSGLAGNTGELFF.